This TCR beta chain was captured in a study of CD8+CD57+ T cells in acquired aplastic anemia. Overall study: Yields of DNA that came from sorted CD4+ and CD8+ cells averaged about 3 ug.

Sequenced patients had shown CD8+CD57+ cell expansion by flow cytometry. The cohort consisted entirely of patients having severe acquired aplastic anemia. This CDR3 spans 14 amino acids. Germline trimming cut 2 bases from V and 2 bases from J; bases unmatched to any gene: 3. Germline CDR1 MGHRA, CDR2 YSYEKL. CDR3 and TCR beta VDJ profiling relied on genomic DNA as the template. MiXCR, run by TCRdb on the reads, gives a single entry per CDR3 protein. The sample has about 160,000 distinct CDR3 sequences, roughly 48% seen once. Overall study findings and caveats: Patients and controls had in common twenty-nine CD8+ CDR3 sequences. Simpson's diversity of CD8+ cells was not significantly different in patients compared with controls.

A remark on this clonotype: Antigen unknown.

The sample consisted of sorted CD4+, CD8+, or CD8+CD57+ T cells (not recorded which) from PBMCs. This receptor was obtained from a human donor with aplastic anemia. The gene calls are TRBV4-1 and TRBJ2-7; 7 nucleotides line up with TRBD1. The CDR3 sequence: CASSQPDRTYEQYF. CDR3 in DNA: TGCGCCAGCAGCCAACCGGACAGGACCTACGAGCAGTACTTC.